Below are 30 T cell receptor beta chains sequenced from a single sample in a study of T cell repertoires in cytomegalovirus infection. TCRdb fed the reads into MiXCR, producing one record per CDR3 protein. Of 750,000 to 900,000 distinct CDR3 sequences in the sample, approximately 32% were seen once. Antigens of these TCRs are unknown. The starting material was cultured CD8+ T cells from PBMCs, obtained from culture after CMV antigen stimulation. The receptor source for this set is a human donor in good health (CMV status not recorded). Some clones in this sample may be carry-over from other donors' samples.

This chain links TRBV28 with TRBJ1-4; weak D call: TRBD1 (5 bases). There are 15 residues in the CDR3. From germline, CDR1 is MDHEN and CDR2 SYDVKM. Trimming pared 3 bases from V and 8 bases from J, leaving 16 bases between. CDR3 loop: CASSLNLGLREKLFF. The CDR3 DNA reads TGTGCCAGCAGTTTGAATCTGGGACTGCGGGAAAAACTGTTTTTT.

The rearrangement links TRBV5-5 to TRBJ1-1, with D tentatively TRBD1 (6 bases). The germline gives CDR1 SGHKS, CDR2 YYEKEE (reference sequence). Trimming shortened V by 2 bases and J by 1 base, and 15 bases separated the two germline ends. The CDR3 covers 16 residues. The CDR3 DNA follows: TGTGCCAGCAGCTTCCCGACAGGTTTGAGGAACACTGAAGCTTTCTTT. Protein product: CASSFPTGLRNTEAFF.

Many counts were recorded for this clonotype. The chain joins TRBV7-2 to TRBJ2-7; the D gene could be TRBD1 or TRBD2 (5 bases each). The CDR3 extends over 13 amino acids. V was clipped by 5 bases and J by 3 bases, with 11 bases between them. Germline V CDR1 and CDR2: SGHTA, FQGNSA. CDR3 in amino acids: CASSGTDGYEQYF. The CDR3 bases are TGTGCCAGCAGCGGGACCGACGGCTACGAGCAGTACTTC. The variable domain in full, with the rest retrieved from reference TRBV7-2 and TRBJ2-7, is GAGVSQSPSNKVTEKGKDVELRCDPISGHTALYWYRQSLGQGLEFLIYFQGNSAPDKSGLPSDRFSAERTGGSVSTLTIQRTQQEDSAVYLCASSGTDGYEQYFGPGTRLTVT.

This chain links TRBV6-2 or TRBV6-3 with TRBJ2-1; D is uncertain. Germline CDR1 MNHEY, CDR2 SVGEGT. CDR3 length: 21 amino acids. Trimming pared 6 bases from V and 2 bases from J, leaving 32 bases between. CDR3 in DNA: TGTGCCAGCAGCCCCGACTTGTATGGCAGTATCGAAGAAGGTCCCTACAATGAGCAGTTCTTC. This gives the protein CASSPDLYGSIEEGPYNEQFF.

The chain recombines TRBV20-1 with TRBJ2-1; the match to TRBD2 covers 12 bases. Per the germline V gene, CDR1 is DFQATT and CDR2 is SNEGSKA (reference sequence). The CDR3 totals 18 residues. The V and J ends lost 5 bases and 4 bases, in that order; junction bases with no gene match: 15. CDR3 sequence (DNA): TGCAGTGCTCTCCCATCTACCCGGACTAGCGGGGTATACAATGAGCAGTTCTTC. Translating gives CSALPSTRTSGVYNEQFF.

This clonotype was detected ten times or more. This sequence joins TRBV12-3 or TRBV12-4 and TRBJ1-6; D not certain. The CDR3 runs 19 residues. Trimming shortened V by 2 bases and J by 12 bases, and 29 bases separated the two germline ends. CDR3 coding DNA: TGTGCCAGCAGTTTATGGTCCCAAACAGACAACGTATATTTAAAACCCCTCCACTTT. Its protein is CASSLWSQTDNVYLKPLHF.

This clonotype was seen more than once but under ten times. The genes are TRBV7-2 and TRBJ2-3; D is possibly TRBD1 (5 bases). Germline values: CDR1 SGHTA, CDR2 FQGNSA. V gave up 2 bases and J gave up 2 bases, with 14 bases separating them. The CDR3 contains 16 residues. The CDR3 loop is CASSLLPGLNTDTQYF. In DNA, the CDR3 is TGTGCCAGCAGCTTACTCCCAGGGTTAAACACAGATACGCAGTATTTT.

This clonotype was counted only a few times. This rearrangement joins TRBV12-3 or TRBV12-4 to TRBJ1-1; no clear D. V was pared by 6 bases and J by 9 bases, with 14 bases between. CDR3 length equals 12 residues. CDR3 DNA sequence: TGTGCCAGCAGGACCGGCAGTATCCAAGCTTTCTTT. It yields the protein CASRTGSIQAFF.

The rearrangement links TRBV15 to TRBJ1-4; 10 bases match TRBD1. V shed 5 bases, J shed 8 bases, and the junction held 8 bases outside the gene matches. Germline-derived CDR1 and CDR2 are LNHNV and YYDKDF (reference sequence). The length of the CDR3 is 15 residues. Here the CDR3 reads CATSGPGQGIEKLFF. CDR3 bases: TGTGCCACCAGCGGACCGGGACAGGGGATCGAAAAACTGTTTTTT.

The rearrangement links TRBV9 to TRBJ2-3; the D is unclear. Germline-derived CDR1 and CDR2 are SGDLS and YYNGEE. V was trimmed by 3 bases and J by 0 bases, leaving 14 bases between them. This CDR3 has 16 amino acids. The CDR3 region is CASSATARPSTDTQYF. The CDR3 nucleotides are TGTGCCAGCAGCGCTACGGCTCGACCTAGCACAGATACGCAGTATTTT.

The gene calls are TRBV12-3 or TRBV12-4 and TRBJ1-4, with a weak D call TRBD1 (5 bases). Trimming cost V 5 bases and J 11 bases, with 12 bases left between them. The length of the CDR3 is 12 residues. CDR3 region: CASSPTGDKLFF. The CDR3 DNA reads as TGTGCCAGCAGTCCTACAGGAGACAAACTGTTTTTT.

This clonotype came up once. The V and J genes are TRBV6-2 or TRBV6-3 and TRBJ2-6; D remains unclear. CDR3 length: 11 residues. Germline loops: CDR1 MNHEY, CDR2 SVGEGT. V gave up 2 bases and J gave up 11 bases, with 4 bases separating them. The CDR3 reads CASSYAYVLTF. The CDR3 bases are TGTGCCAGCAGTTACGCGTACGTCCTGACTTTC.

This chain uses TRBV5-8 with TRBJ1-4; D unresolved. The CDR3 extends over 15 amino acids. CDR1 and CDR2 from the germline V gene are SGHTS and YDEGEE. The V end lost 1 base, the J end lost 8 bases, and 15 bases lay between the germline ends. The CDR3 nucleotides read TGTGCCAGCAGCTTGCTCTTGGCCGGGCGAGAAAAACTGTTTTTT. It encodes CASSLLLAGREKLFF.

CDR3 in DNA: TGCGCCAGCAGTGAGACAGGGGGCTATTACAATGAGCAGTTCTTC. It yields the protein CASSETGGYYNEQFF. The J gene is TRBJ2-1, the V gene TRBV10-1, with 9 bases matching TRBD1. Per the germline V gene, CDR1 is WNHNN and CDR2 is SYGVQD (reference sequence). The CDR3 runs to 15 residues. V was clipped by 2 bases and J by 4 bases; unmatched bases: 3.

A few counts support this clonotype. V gene TRBV29-1 combines with J gene TRBJ1-2; a weak D match, TRBD1 (5 bases). Germline V gene lookup returns CDR1 SQVTM and CDR2 ANQGSEA. The CDR3 loop spans 11 amino acids. Deletions cut 0 bases from V and 8 bases from J, with 7 bases between. The chain's CDR3 is CSVEDRVGYTF. CDR3 nucleotides: TGCAGCGTTGAAGACAGGGTGGGCTACACCTTC.

There are a few counts of this clonotype. The rearrangement links TRBV10-2 to TRBJ2-3; possible D gene TRBD2, 5 bases. Germline CDR1 and CDR2: WSHSY and SAAADI. The CDR3 has 14 amino acids. The V end lost 2 bases, the J end lost 1 base, and 7 bases lay between the germline ends. The CDR3: CASSEDYGTDTQYF. CDR3 in DNA: TGCGCCAGCAGTGAGGACTACGGCACAGATACGCAGTATTTT.

The chain couples TRBV6-2 or TRBV6-3 to TRBJ1-1; 8 bases map to TRBD1. Trimming took 3 bases from V and 4 from J; bases not matched to a gene: 7. Germline V gives CDR1 MNHEY, CDR2 SVGEGT. CDR3 length: 15 amino acids. For the CDR3, the DNA is TGTGCCAGCAGTTATAGACAGGGGTGGACCACTGAAGCTTTCTTT. It specifies CASSYRQGWTTEAFF.

This clonotype was seen more than once but under ten times. V gene TRBV28 combines with J gene TRBJ2-1; D unclear. Germline V gives CDR1 MDHEN, CDR2 SYDVKM. The V end was cut by 8 bases, the J end by 6 bases, with 11 bases between. CDR3 length: 12 residues. The CDR3 loop is CASCPLSNEQFF. The CDR3 region has the DNA TGTGCCAGCTGCCCCCTGTCCAATGAGCAGTTCTTC.

The chain uses TRBV7-9 and TRBJ2-1; D uncertain. The V gene's germline CDR1 is SEHNR and CDR2 FQNEAQ (reference sequence). V lost 10 bases and J lost 2, with 12 bases in between. This CDR3 has 13 residues. The DNA of the CDR3 is TGTGCCACTAACGCGGCTCCCTACAATGAGCAGTTCTTC. Protein sequence: CATNAAPYNEQFF.

The chain uses TRBV9 and TRBJ1-1; D is unclear. The CDR3 consists of 16 residues. Trimming removed 0 bases at V and 0 bases at J, with 12 bases between. The germline V gene encodes CDR1 SGDLS and CDR2 YYNGEE. CDR3 in amino acids: CASSVDSVYMNTEAFF. CDR3 in DNA: TGTGCCAGCAGCGTAGACAGCGTATACATGAACACTGAAGCTTTCTTT.

The V call is TRBV7-4, the J call TRBJ1-2; 9 bases line up with TRBD1. Trimming at V came to 5 bases and at J to 8 bases, leaving 6 bases not matched to a gene. The CDR3 has 13 residues. CDR1 is SGHVT, CDR2 SQSDAQ, per germline. The CDR3 coding sequence is TGTGCCAGCAGCAACCGGGACAGGGACGGCTACACCTTC. It codes for CASSNRDRDGYTF.

The J gene is TRBJ1-2, the V gene TRBV9, with TRBD1 matching over 9 bases. This CDR3 contains 17 residues. Germline CDR1 and CDR2: SGDLS and YYNGEE. J gave up 2 bases and V 3 bases, and 11 bases lay outside the gene matches. The CDR3 DNA reads as TGTGCCAGCAGCGGGGCCGGGACAGGGTTTATGAACTATGGCTACACCTTC. It is translated as CASSGAGTGFMNYGYTF. The full variable domain, its missing parts supplied by reference TRBV9 and TRBJ1-2, is DSGVTQTPKHLITATGQRVTLRCSPRSGDLSVYWYQQSLDQGLQFLIQYYNGEERAKGNILERFSAQQFPDLHSELNLSSLELGDSALYFCASSGAGTGFMNYGYTFGSGTRLTVV.

This clonotype was detected ten times or more. This rearrangement joins TRBV12-3 or TRBV12-4 to TRBJ1-1; D is unresolved. Trimming took 7 bases from V and 6 from J, leaving 18 bases between them. CDR3 size: 14 residues. This CDR3 is CASTHSFGRAEAFF. CDR3 DNA sequence: TGTGCCAGCACCCATAGTTTCGGACGGGCTGAAGCTTTCTTT.

This clonotype occurred a few times. This chain connects TRBV7-3 to TRBJ2-1; D assignment may be TRBD1 or TRBD2 (5 bases each). The CDR3 extends over 12 amino acids. The germline gives CDR1 SGHTA, CDR2 FQGTGA. Trimming removed 7 bases from V and 9 bases from J, with 13 bases in between. CDR3 residues: CASTLQGAEQFF. The DNA for the CDR3 is TGTGCCAGCACTCTGCAGGGAGCTGAGCAGTTCTTC.

In DNA, the CDR3 is TGCGCCAGCAGCCTCCGTCTAGCGGGGGGGCGCCACAATGAGCAGTTCTTC. Its protein is CASSLRLAGGRHNEQFF. The chain has TRBV4-3 and TRBJ2-1; 12 nucleotides agree with TRBD2. The CDR3 runs to 17 residues. The V and J ends lost 4 bases and 5 bases, in that order; junction bases with no gene match: 9. The germline CDR1 and CDR2 sequences are LGHNA and YSLEER.

This clonotype was detected many times. V usage is TRBV10-3 and J usage is TRBJ2-7; TRBD2 matches 9 bases. Germline CDR1 is ENHRY and CDR2 is SYGVKD. This CDR3 has 16 residues. The V gene end was trimmed by 7 bases and the J gene end by 1 base; junction bases not matched to a gene: 11. The CDR3: CAIMGPTSGLSYEQYF. DNA of the CDR3: TGTGCCATCATGGGTCCGACTAGCGGCTTATCCTACGAGCAGTACTTC.

The table lists this clonotype with a few counts. V gene TRBV20-1 combines with J gene TRBJ2-5; 7 nucleotides align to TRBD1. CDR3 size: 14 residues. Trimming took 5 bases from V and 2 from J; bases not matched to a gene: 8. The germline CDR1 and CDR2 sequences are DFQATT and SNEGSKA (reference sequence). CDR3 sequence: CSAGTRDSQETQYF. The CDR3 DNA follows: TGCAGTGCTGGAACACGGGACAGTCAAGAGACCCAGTACTTC.

The chain couples TRBV6-1 to TRBJ2-1; TRBD2 matches 9 bases. CDR1 and CDR2 from the germline V gene are MNHNS and SASEGT. The CDR3 is 17 residues long. V shed 3 bases and J 4 bases; nucleotides not matched to a gene: 10. The CDR3 sequence: CASSDPTSGGPYNEQFF. CDR3 sequence (DNA): TGTGCCAGCAGTGACCCAACCAGCGGGGGGCCTTACAATGAGCAGTTCTTC.

The V call is TRBV12-3 or TRBV12-4, the J call TRBJ2-5; perhaps TRBD2 as D (5 bases). Between the trimmed V and J ends, which lost 4 bases and 2 bases, there was a span of 14 bases. This CDR3 has 15 residues. This chain's CDR3 is CASSSRETLQETQYF. The DNA for the CDR3 is TGTGCCAGCAGTTCCCGGGAAACCCTACAAGAGACCCAGTACTTC.

The chain uses TRBV12-3 or TRBV12-4 and TRBJ2-3; 9 bases map to TRBD1. The CDR3 is made up of 14 amino acids. The trim removed 7 bases at V and 6 bases at J, leaving 8 bases unmatched. The CDR3 is CASIGTGTPDTQYF. The CDR3 nucleotides read TGTGCCAGCATCGGGACAGGGACTCCTGATACGCAGTATTTT.